A single sample gave rise to the 8 T cell receptor beta chains below, sequenced in a study of CD8 T cells in Susac syndrome. Random hexamers primed reverse transcription of about 0.45 to 1 ug RNA. TCRdb ran MiXCR on the immunoSEQ multiplex PCR reads and lists one entry per CDR3 protein. Of 150,000 to 200,000 distinct CDR3 sequences listed, 90% to 97% are singletons. Sequencing was carried out using CD4+ T cells from PBMCs. The origin of the receptors is a human donor with Susac syndrome.

The chain has TRBV12-3 or TRBV12-4 and TRBJ2-4; 10 bases are shared with TRBD2. Trimming at V came to 6 bases and at J to 1 base, leaving 9 bases not matched to a gene. This CDR3 has 17 amino acids. Here the CDR3 reads CASSPGEAGGAKNIQYF. Here the CDR3 DNA reads TGTGCCAGCAGCCCCGGGGAAGCGGGAGGGGCCAAAAACATTCAGTACTTC.

The chain uses TRBV7-2 and TRBJ2-5; TRBD2 is a possible D gene (5 bases). Looked up from germline, CDR1 is SGHTA and CDR2 is FQGNSA. The length of the CDR3 is 14 residues. V was cut by 5 bases and J by 4 bases, with 14 bases left in between. CDR3 nucleotide sequence: TGTGCCAGCAGCGGATCCGGGGTACGAGAGACCCAGTACTTC. It specifies CASSGSGVRETQYF.

The chain employs TRBV7-3 and TRBJ2-1; TRBD2 aligns across 10 bases. V gave up 6 bases and J gave up 5 bases; unmatched junction bases: 7. This CDR3 comprises 15 residues. Germline V gene data show CDR1 as SGHTA and CDR2 as FQGTGA. The CDR3 DNA sequence: TGTGCCAGCAGTTCCCTAGCGGGGGCCCACAATGAGCAGTTCTTC. Amino acids: CASSSLAGAHNEQFF.

The chain has TRBV5-1 and TRBJ1-1; D possibly corresponds to TRBD1 (5 bases). V was clipped by 3 bases and J by 1 base, with 19 bases between them. The germline V gene encodes CDR1 SGHRS and CDR2 YFSETQ. The CDR3 loop spans 17 amino acids. The CDR3 protein is CASSSVVPGLPNTEAFF. DNA for the CDR3: TGCGCCAGCAGCTCAGTCGTACCGGGACTTCCGAACACTGAAGCTTTCTTT.

This chain uses TRBV6-2 or TRBV6-3 with TRBJ2-7; tentative D call: TRBD2 (7 bases). The CDR3 covers 14 residues. Germline V gene data show CDR1 as MNHEY and CDR2 as SVGEGT. The germline V and J ends were trimmed by 5 bases and 3 bases, with 14 bases remaining between them. In nucleotides, the CDR3 is TGTGCCAGCAGTCCCCGCGGGGGCAGCTACGAGCAGTACGTC. Translating it yields CASSPRGGSYEQYV.

V is TRBV6-5 and J is TRBJ2-4; D is possibly TRBD2 (6 bases). Germline CDR1 reads MNHEY; CDR2 reads SVGAGI. Deletions cut 0 bases from V and 6 bases from J, with 12 bases between. This CDR3 is 15 amino acids long. For the CDR3, the DNA is TGTGCCAGCAGTTACTCGGCGGGGCACGGAAACATTCAGTACTTC. It codes for CASSYSAGHGNIQYF.

The chain carries TRBV9 and TRBJ2-1; D gene ambiguous. Germline CDR1 is SGDLS and CDR2 is YYNGEE. The V end was cut by 0 bases, the J end by 8 bases, with 9 bases between. The CDR3 has 13 amino acids. CDR3 nucleotides: TGTGCCAGCAGCGTAGGTCCCAAGGATGAGCAGTTCTTC. This codes for CASSVGPKDEQFF.

The chain employs TRBV7-8 and TRBJ2-3; D is ambiguous. The CDR3 runs 12 residues. The V end was cut by 3 bases, the J end by 7 bases, with 8 bases between. Germline V gene data show CDR1 as SGHVS and CDR2 as FQNEAQ. CDR3 region: CASSLAANTQYF. The CDR3 DNA sequence: TGTGCCAGCAGCTTGGCAGCGAATACGCAGTATTTT.